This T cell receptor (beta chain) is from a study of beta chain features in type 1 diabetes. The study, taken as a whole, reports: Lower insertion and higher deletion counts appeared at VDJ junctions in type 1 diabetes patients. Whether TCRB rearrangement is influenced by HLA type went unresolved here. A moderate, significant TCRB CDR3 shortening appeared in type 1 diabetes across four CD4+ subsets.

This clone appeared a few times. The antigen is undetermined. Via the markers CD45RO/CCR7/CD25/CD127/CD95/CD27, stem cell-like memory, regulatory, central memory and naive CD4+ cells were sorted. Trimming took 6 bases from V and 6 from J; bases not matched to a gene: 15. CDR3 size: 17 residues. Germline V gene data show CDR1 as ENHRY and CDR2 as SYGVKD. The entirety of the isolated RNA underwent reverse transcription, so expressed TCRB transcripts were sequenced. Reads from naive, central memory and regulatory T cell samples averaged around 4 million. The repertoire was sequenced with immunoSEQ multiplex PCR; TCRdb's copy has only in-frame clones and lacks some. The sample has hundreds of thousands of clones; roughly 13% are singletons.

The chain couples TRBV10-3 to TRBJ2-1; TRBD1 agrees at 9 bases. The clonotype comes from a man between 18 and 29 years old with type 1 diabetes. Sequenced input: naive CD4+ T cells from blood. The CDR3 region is CAISGRITGGDSNEQFF. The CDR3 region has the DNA TGTGCCATCAGCGGACGCATTACAGGGGGCGATAGCAATGAGCAGTTCTTC.